Listed below are T cell receptor beta chains from one sample, sequenced in a study of CD8 T cells in ankylosing spondylitis. One entry per CDR3 protein, called by TCRdb with MiXCR from the 5' RACE reads. Of about 150,000 distinct CDR3 sequences listed, approximately 32% were seen once; the top ten hold 6%. The sample consisted of synovial fluid, either unsorted or a sorted T cell fraction (not recorded which). The receptor source for this set is a male donor with ankylosing spondylitis. CDR3s include the opening cysteine and the closing phenylalanine or tryptophan. Fields, in order: V gene, D gene, clone size, J gene, CDR3 DNA, CDR3 protein. The D gene is left open where the match is weak. Rows give clone size only sometimes, using once, few, many, or a class for an expanded clone.

>TRBV5-1|NA|NA|TRBJ2-1
TGCGCCAGCCGTGCGCAGGGTAACAATGAGCAGTTCTTC
CASRAQGNNEQFF
>TRBV20-1|TRBD2|NA|TRBJ2-5
TGCAGCTGGGGCCAGACTAGCGGCATGGGAACCCAGTACTTC
CSWGQTSGMGTQYF
>TRBV6-2/TRBV6-3|NA|many|TRBJ2-7
TGTGCCAGCAGGAAGCCCCCATCCTACGAGCAGTACTTC
CASRKPPSYEQYF
>TRBV7-9|TRBD1|many|TRBJ2-5
TGTGCCAGCAGCACATGGACAGGGCTCCGGACCCAGTACTTC
CASSTWTGLRTQYF
>TRBV15|NA|NA|TRBJ2-5
TGTGCCACCAGCAGCGAAGAGACCCAGTACTTC
CATSSEETQYF
>TRBV7-3|NA|NA|TRBJ1-1
TGTGCCAGCAGCCGATCAAGAGGGTTGGGTAGAGCTTTCTTT
CASSRSRGLGRAFF
>TRBV6-6|TRBD2|few|TRBJ2-2
TGTGCCAGTCGTCCAGCGGGAGGCGGGGAGCTGTTTTTT
CASRPAGGGELFF
>TRBV4-2|NA|NA|TRBJ1-1
TGTGCCAGCGGTGAGTACCTGGGGTCTTTCTTT
CASGEYLGSFF
>TRBV7-6|TRBD1|few|TRBJ2-3
TGTGCCAGCAGCGATTTAGGGGCCGGACAGGGCACAGATACGCAGTATTTT
CASSDLGAGQGTDTQYF
>TRBV24-1|TRBD1|many|TRBJ1-2
TGTGCCACCAGTGGCGGGACAGGGGGTGGCTACACCTTC
CATSGGTGGGYTF
>TRBV28|NA|NA|TRBJ2-2
TGTGCCAGCAGTTTGGCTCCCGGGGAGCTGTTTTTT
CASSLAPGELFF
>TRBV2|NA|few|TRBJ2-1
TGTGCCAGCAGTTTTGGGTACAATGAGCAGTTCTTC
CASSFGYNEQFF
>TRBV18|TRBD1|many|TRBJ2-7
TGTGCCAGCTCCCTAAACCGAGGACAGGGGCGCTCCTACGAGCAGTACTTC
CASSLNRGQGRSYEQYF
>TRBV7-2|NA|few|TRBJ2-3
TGTGCCAGCAGGGAGGTCAGCACAGATACGCAGTATTTT
CASREVSTDTQYF
>TRBV5-1|NA|NA|TRBJ1-1
TGCGCCAGCAGCTTACAGGCAGGTCAGAAAGGTGAAGCTTTCTTT
CASSLQAGQKGEAFF
>TRBV6-2/TRBV6-3|TRBD2|once|TRBJ2-1
TGTGCCAGCAGTTACTACCTCGCGGGGGGGCTAAATGAGCAGTTCTTC
CASSYYLAGGLNEQFF
>TRBV6-1|NA|NA|TRBJ2-1
TGTGCCAGCAGTGCTCTCTACAATGAGCAGTTCTTC
CASSALYNEQFF
>TRBV7-2|NA|many|TRBJ2-1
TGTGCCAGCAGCTTAGTGGCAGAGCCCTACAATGAGCAGTTCTTC
CASSLVAEPYNEQFF
>TRBV29-1|NA|few|TRBJ1-2
TGCAGCGTTGGCCCCAGGGGACTGGGAATCGGCTACACCTTC
CSVGPRGLGIGYTF
>TRBV2|TRBD1|few|TRBJ2-2
TGTGCCAGTACCAGACAGGGGATAACCGGGGAGCTGTTTTTT
CASTRQGITGELFF
>TRBV19|TRBD1|once|TRBJ1-1
TGTGCCAGTAGTAAACCCGGGACAGGGGGAGTTACCGAAGCTTTCTTT
CASSKPGTGGVTEAFF
>TRBV18|NA|many|TRBJ1-6
TGTGCCAGCTCACCCAGTAATTCACCCCTCCACTTT
CASSPSNSPLHF
>TRBV3-1|NA|NA|TRBJ2-1
TGTGCCAGCAGCCGAAAGGCGGACAGCCTGGGCTACAATGAGCAGTTCTTC
CASSRKADSLGYNEQFF
>TRBV12-3/TRBV12-4|NA|NA|TRBJ1-1
TGTGCCAGCAGTTTAAGGTCCACAGGTAACACTGAAGCTTTCTTT
CASSLRSTGNTEAFF
>TRBV4-3|NA|NA|TRBJ2-7
TGCGCCAGCAGCCAAGATCATAACCCCGGGACCTACGAGCAGTACTTC
CASSQDHNPGTYEQYF
>TRBV12-3/TRBV12-4|NA|NA|TRBJ1-5
TGTGCCAGCAGTTTATTCCGAGGTCAGCCCCAGCATTTT
CASSLFRGQPQHF
>TRBV14|NA|few|TRBJ2-1
TGTGCCAGCAGCCAAGCCGCCAGAAAAGGTGGGAATGAGCAGTTCTTC
CASSQAARKGGNEQFF
>TRBV29-1|NA|NA|TRBJ2-7
TGCAGCGTTTCAGGCAGGGGAGACGAGCAGTACTTC
CSVSGRGDEQYF
>TRBV6-5|NA|many|TRBJ2-3
TGTGCCAGCAGTTACTCGAATGAAGATACGCAGTATTTT
CASSYSNEDTQYF
>TRBV4-1|NA|NA|TRBJ2-7
TGCGCCAGCAGCCAAACGACGCGGAGTTCCTACGAGCAGTACTTC
CASSQTTRSSYEQYF
>TRBV5-1|NA|NA|TRBJ2-1
TGCGCCAGCAGCGAGTGGACGGGCAATGAGCAGTTCTTC
CASSEWTGNEQFF
>TRBV2|TRBD1|few|TRBJ2-2
TGTGCCAGCAGAGGGGACAGCCTGACAAGCGGGGAGCTGTTTTTT
CASRGDSLTSGELFF
>TRBV30|NA|few|TRBJ2-7
TGTGCCTGGAGTGCGGGGCAGGGGGAGCAGTACTTC
CAWSAGQGEQYF
>TRBV27|NA|NA|TRBJ1-5
TGTGCCAGCAGTTTAGGGCACACTCAGCCCCAGCATTTT
CASSLGHTQPQHF
>TRBV5-1|TRBD1|few|TRBJ2-5
TGCGCCAGCAGCTCGTGGACAGGGACCCAAGAGACCCAGTACTTC
CASSSWTGTQETQYF
>TRBV11-2|NA|once|TRBJ2-5
TGTGCCAGCAGCTTACCCCAGGGAGGAAGGTTGAGAGAGACCCAGTACTTC
CASSLPQGGRLRETQYF
>TRBV19|NA|NA|TRBJ1-2
TGTGCCAGTAGTATCGGCAGGGCGAACTATGGCTACACCTTC
CASSIGRANYGYTF
>TRBV5-1|TRBD2|NA|TRBJ2-7
TGCGCCAGCAGCTTGACTAGCGGGAGTGAAGAGCAGTACTTC
CASSLTSGSEEQYF
>TRBV2|NA|NA|TRBJ1-5
TGTGCCAGCAGTGCGATTCACAATCAGCCCCAGCATTTT
CASSAIHNQPQHF
>TRBV9|TRBD2|NA|TRBJ2-1
TGTGCCAGCAGCGTGGGACTAGCGGGACCCAATGAGCAGTTCTTC
CASSVGLAGPNEQFF
>TRBV20-1|NA|once|TRBJ2-1
TGCAGTGCTCCTGTTACCGGGGGAGCCAATGAGCAGTTCTTC
CSAPVTGGANEQFF
>TRBV5-1|TRBD2|many|TRBJ2-1
TGCGCCAGCAGCTTTGGGACTAGCGGGAGGGGTACAGCCTCCTACAATGAGCAGTTCTTC
CASSFGTSGRGTASYNEQFF
>TRBV5-1|NA|many|TRBJ1-1
TGCGCCAGCAGGGGGAGGGATGAAGCTTTCTTT
CASRGRDEAFF
>TRBV28|TRBD2|NA|TRBJ2-7
TGTGCCAGCAGGACTAGCGGGACTTCCAGCGACGAGCAGTACTTC
CASRTSGTSSDEQYF
>TRBV11-3|TRBD1|few|TRBJ2-1
TGTGCCAGCAGCCGCAGGGGGAGCTCCTACAATGAGCAGTTCTTC
CASSRRGSSYNEQFF